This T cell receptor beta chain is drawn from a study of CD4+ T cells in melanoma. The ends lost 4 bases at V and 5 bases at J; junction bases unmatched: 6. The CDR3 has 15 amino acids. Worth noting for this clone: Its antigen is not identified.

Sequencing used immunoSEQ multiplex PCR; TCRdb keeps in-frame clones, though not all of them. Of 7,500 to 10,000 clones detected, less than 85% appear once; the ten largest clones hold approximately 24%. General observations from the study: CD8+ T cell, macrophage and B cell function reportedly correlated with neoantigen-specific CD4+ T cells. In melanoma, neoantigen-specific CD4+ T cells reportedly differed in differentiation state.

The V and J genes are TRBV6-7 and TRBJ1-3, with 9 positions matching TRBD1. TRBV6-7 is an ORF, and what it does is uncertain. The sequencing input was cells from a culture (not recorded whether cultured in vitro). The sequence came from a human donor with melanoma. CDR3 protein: CASSWGQGERNTIYF. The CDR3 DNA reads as TGTGCCAGCAGTTGGGGACAGGGAGAAAGAAACACCATATATTTT.